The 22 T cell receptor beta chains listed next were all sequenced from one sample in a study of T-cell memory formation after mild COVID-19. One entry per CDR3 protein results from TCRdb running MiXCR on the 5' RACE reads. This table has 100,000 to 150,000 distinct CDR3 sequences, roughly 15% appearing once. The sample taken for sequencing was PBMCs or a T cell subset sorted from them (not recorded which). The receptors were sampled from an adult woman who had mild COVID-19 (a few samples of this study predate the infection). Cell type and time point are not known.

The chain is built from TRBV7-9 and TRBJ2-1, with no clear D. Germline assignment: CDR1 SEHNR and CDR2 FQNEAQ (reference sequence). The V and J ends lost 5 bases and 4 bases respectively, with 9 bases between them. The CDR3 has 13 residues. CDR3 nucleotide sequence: TGTGCCAGCAGCCATCGGAATTACAATGAGCAGTTCTTC. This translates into CASSHRNYNEQFF.

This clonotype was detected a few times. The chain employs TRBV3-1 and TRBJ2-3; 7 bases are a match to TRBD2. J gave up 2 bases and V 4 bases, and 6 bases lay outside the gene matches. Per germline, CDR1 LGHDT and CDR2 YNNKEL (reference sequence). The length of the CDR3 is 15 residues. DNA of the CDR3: TGTGCCAGCAGCCCCTCGCGGGGGTACACAGATACGCAGTATTTT. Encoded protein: CASSPSRGYTDTQYF.

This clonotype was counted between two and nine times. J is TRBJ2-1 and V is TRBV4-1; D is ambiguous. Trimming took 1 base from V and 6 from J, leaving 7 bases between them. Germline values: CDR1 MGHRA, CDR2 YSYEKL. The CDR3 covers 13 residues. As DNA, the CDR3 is TGCGCCAGCAGCCAAGGCATGGCCAATGAGCAGTTCTTC. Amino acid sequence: CASSQGMANEQFF.

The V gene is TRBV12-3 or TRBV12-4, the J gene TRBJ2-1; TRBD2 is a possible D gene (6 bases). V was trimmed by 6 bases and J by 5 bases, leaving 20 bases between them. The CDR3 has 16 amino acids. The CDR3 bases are TGTGCCAGCAGCCCCGAGGATAGCGGAAATAACAATGAGCAGTTCTTC. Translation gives CASSPEDSGNNNEQFF.

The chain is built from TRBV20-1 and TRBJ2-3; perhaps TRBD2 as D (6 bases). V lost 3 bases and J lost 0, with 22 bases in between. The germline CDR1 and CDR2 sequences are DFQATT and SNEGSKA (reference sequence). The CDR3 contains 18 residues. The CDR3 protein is CSASDSGSKFTSTDTQYF. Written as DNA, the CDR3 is TGCAGTGCTAGCGATAGCGGATCGAAGTTCACTAGCACAGATACGCAGTATTTT.

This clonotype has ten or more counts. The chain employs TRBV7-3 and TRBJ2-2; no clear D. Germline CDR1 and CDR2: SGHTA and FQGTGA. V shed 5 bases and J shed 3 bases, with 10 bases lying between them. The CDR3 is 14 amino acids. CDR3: CASSHSRDTGELFF. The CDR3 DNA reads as TGTGCCAGCAGCCACTCCCGGGACACCGGGGAGCTGTTTTTT.

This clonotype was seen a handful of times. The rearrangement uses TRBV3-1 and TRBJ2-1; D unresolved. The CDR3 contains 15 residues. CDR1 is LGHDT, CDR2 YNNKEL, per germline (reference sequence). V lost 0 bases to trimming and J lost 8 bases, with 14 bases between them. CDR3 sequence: CASSQEQSGFDEQFF. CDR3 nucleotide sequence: TGTGCCAGCAGCCAAGAGCAGTCTGGCTTTGATGAGCAGTTCTTC.

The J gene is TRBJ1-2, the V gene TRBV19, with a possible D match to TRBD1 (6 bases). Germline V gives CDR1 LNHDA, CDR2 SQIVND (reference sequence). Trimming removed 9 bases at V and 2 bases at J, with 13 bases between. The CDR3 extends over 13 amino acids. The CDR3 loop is CASTGQVNYGYTF. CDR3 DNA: TGTGCCAGCACGGGACAAGTAAACTATGGCTACACCTTC.

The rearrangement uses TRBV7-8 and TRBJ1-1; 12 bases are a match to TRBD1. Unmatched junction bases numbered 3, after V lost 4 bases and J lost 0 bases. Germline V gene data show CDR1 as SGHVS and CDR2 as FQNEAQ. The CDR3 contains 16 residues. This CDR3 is CASSSRDRGLNTEAFF. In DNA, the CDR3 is TGTGCCAGCAGCTCCCGGGACAGGGGGCTGAACACTGAAGCTTTCTTT.

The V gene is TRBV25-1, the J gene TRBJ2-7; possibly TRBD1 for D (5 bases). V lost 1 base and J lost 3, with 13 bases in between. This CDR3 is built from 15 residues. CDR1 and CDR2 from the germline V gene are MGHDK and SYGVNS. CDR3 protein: CASSESVGDNYEQYF. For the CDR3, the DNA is TGTGCCAGCAGTGAATCGGTAGGGGATAACTACGAGCAGTACTTC.

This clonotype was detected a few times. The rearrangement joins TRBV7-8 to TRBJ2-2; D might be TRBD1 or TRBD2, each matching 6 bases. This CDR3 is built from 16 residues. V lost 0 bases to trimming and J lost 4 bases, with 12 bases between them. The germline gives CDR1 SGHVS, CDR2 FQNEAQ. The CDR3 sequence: CASSLATGGITGELFF. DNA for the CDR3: TGTGCCAGCAGCTTAGCGACAGGCGGGATCACCGGGGAGCTGTTTTTT.

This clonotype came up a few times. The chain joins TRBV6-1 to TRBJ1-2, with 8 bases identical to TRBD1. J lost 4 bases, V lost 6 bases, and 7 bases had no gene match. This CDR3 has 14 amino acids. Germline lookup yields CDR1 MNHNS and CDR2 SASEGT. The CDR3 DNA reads TGTGCCAGCAGCCCTAGACAGGGGACCTATGGCTACACCTTC. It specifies CASSPRQGTYGYTF.

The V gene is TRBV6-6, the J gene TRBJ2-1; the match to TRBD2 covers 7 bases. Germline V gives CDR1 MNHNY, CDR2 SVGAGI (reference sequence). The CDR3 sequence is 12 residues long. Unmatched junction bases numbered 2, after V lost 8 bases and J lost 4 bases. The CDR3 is CASRGGYNEQFF. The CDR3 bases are TGTGCCAGCCGCGGGGGATACAATGAGCAGTTCTTC.

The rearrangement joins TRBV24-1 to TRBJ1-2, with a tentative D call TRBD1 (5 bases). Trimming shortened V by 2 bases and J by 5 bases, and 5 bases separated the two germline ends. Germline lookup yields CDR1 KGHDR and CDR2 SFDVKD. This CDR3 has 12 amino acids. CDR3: CATSDSGYGYTF. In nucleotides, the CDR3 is TGTGCCACCAGTGATTCAGGGTATGGCTACACCTTC.

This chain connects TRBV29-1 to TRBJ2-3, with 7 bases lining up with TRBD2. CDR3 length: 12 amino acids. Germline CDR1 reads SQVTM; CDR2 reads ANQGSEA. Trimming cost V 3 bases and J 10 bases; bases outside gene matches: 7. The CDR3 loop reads CSVDAGDPSQYF. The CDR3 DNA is TGCAGCGTTGATGCGGGAGATCCATCGCAGTATTTT.

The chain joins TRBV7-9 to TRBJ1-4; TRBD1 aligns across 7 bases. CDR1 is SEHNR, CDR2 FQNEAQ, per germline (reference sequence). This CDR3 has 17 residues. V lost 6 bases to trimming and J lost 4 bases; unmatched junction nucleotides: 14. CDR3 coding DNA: TGTGCCAGCAGGGCCGGGACAGAGGTCCGGGATAATGAAAAACTGTTTTTT. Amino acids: CASRAGTEVRDNEKLFF.

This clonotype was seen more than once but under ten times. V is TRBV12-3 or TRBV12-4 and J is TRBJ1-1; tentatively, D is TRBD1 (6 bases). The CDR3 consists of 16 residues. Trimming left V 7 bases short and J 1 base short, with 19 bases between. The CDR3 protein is CASTLSGRGPNTEAFF. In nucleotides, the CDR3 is TGTGCCAGCACCTTGAGTGGCAGGGGCCCGAACACTGAAGCTTTCTTT.

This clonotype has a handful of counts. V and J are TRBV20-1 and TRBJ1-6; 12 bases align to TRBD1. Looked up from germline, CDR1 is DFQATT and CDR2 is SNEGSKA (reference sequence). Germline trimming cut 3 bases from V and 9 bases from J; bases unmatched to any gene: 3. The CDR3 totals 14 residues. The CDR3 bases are TGCAGTGCTAGTGGGACAGGGGGCCGTTCACCCCTCCACTTT. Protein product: CSASGTGGRSPLHF.

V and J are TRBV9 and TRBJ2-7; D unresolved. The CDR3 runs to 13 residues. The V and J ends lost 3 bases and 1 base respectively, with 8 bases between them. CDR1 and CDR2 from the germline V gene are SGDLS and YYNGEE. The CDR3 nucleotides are TGTGCCAGCAGCGAGGGCAGTTCCTACGAGCAGTACTTC. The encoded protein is CASSEGSSYEQYF.

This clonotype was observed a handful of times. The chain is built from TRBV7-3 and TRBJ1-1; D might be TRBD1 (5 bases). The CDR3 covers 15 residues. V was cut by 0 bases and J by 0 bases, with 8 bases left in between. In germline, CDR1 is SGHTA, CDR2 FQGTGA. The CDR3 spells CASSLTGGMNTEAFF. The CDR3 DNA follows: TGTGCCAGCAGCTTAACGGGGGGGATGAACACTGAAGCTTTCTTT.

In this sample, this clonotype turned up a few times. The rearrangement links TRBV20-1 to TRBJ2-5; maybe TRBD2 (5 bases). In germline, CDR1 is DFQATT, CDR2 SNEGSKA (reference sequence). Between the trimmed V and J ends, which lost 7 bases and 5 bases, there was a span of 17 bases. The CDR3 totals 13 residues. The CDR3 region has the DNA TGCAGTGTTATTAAGCGGATTCGTGAGACCCAGTACTTC. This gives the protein CSVIKRIRETQYF.

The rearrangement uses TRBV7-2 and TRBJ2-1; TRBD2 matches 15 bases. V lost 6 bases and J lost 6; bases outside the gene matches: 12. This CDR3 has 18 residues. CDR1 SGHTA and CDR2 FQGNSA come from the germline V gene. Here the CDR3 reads CASSKTGTSGRMRNEQFF. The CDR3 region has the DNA TGTGCCAGCAGTAAAACCGGGACTAGCGGGAGGATGCGCAATGAGCAGTTCTTC.